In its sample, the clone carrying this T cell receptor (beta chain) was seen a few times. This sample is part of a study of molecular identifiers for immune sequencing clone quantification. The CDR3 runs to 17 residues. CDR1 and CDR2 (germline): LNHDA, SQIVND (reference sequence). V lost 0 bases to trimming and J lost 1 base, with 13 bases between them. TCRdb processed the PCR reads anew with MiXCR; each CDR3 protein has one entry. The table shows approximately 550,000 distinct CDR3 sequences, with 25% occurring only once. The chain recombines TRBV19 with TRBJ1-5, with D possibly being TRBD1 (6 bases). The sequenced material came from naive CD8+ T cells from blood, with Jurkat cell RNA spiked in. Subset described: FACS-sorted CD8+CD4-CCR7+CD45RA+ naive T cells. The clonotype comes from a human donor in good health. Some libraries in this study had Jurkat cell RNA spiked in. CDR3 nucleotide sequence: TGTGCCAGTAGTATAGACAGCAGGGGAGGAAGCAATCAGCCCCAGCATTTT. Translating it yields CASSIDSRGGSNQPQHF.